Below are 4 T cell receptor beta chains sequenced from a single sample in a study of T cells in Graves' hyperthyroidism and ophthalmopathy. Amplified TCR beta CDR3 regions derived from RNA transcripts. The HTBI set primed first-round TCR CDR3 RT-PCR. A single record per CDR3 protein comes from TCRdb applying MiXCR to the multiplex PCR reads. The data contain a few hundred thousand distinct CDR3 sequences, roughly 15% of them seen just once; the ten biggest clones take up 34%. Sequenced material: blood. These TCRs come from a woman in her forties with Graves' ophthalmopathy.

This clonotype has a count of ten or more. This sequence joins TRBV6-1 and TRBJ2-2; D gene ambiguous. The CDR3 has 15 amino acids. Germline CDR1 is MNHNS and CDR2 is SASEGT. Trimming removed 3 bases at V and 4 bases at J, with 12 bases between. The CDR3 here is CASSERTSSTGELFF. In DNA form, the CDR3 reads TGTGCCAGCAGTGAGAGGACGTCTAGCACCGGGGAGCTGTTTTTT.

This clonotype came up many times. V gene TRBV29-1 combines with J gene TRBJ2-5, with unresolved D. The germline gives CDR1 SQVTM, CDR2 ANQGSEA. The CDR3 spans 14 residues. V shed 0 bases and J shed 3 bases, with 11 bases lying between them. The CDR3 region is CSVEDGDLKETQYF. The CDR3 DNA is TGCAGCGTTGAAGATGGGGATCTAAAAGAGACCCAGTACTTC.

This clonotype was picked up many times. The CDR3 reads CASSARRGTHEKLFF. Here the CDR3 DNA reads TGTGCCAGCAGTGCAAGACGGGGTACCCATGAAAAACTGTTTTTT. The chain uses TRBV28 and TRBJ1-4; the D is unclear. CDR1 MDHEN and CDR2 SYDVKM come from the germline V gene. This CDR3 spans 15 amino acids. With 5 bases removed from V and 6 bases from J, the gap between germline ends came to 16 bases.

The sample holds many counts of this clonotype. The J gene is TRBJ1-4, the V gene TRBV6-1, with 8 bases lining up with TRBD1. The germline V gene has CDR1 MNHNS and CDR2 SASEGT. The J segment lost 5 bases and the V segment lost 7 bases, leaving 6 bases of the junction unmatched. This CDR3 is 14 amino acids long. CDR3 sequence (DNA): TGTGCCAGCAAAACACAGGGGGGAAATGAAAAACTGTTTTTT. The encoded protein is CASKTQGGNEKLFF.